This T cell receptor beta chain is from a study of technical replicates of blood from several donors. Trimming took off 7 bases at V and 1 base at J, with 11 bases between the two ends. CDR1 is LNHNV and CDR2 is YYDKDF in the germline V gene (reference sequence). This CDR3 has 13 residues. Using immunoSEQ multiplex PCR, the repertoire was profiled, and TCRdb retains in-frame clones only, with some absent. The repertoire holds some 74,000 clones, with approximately 91% as singletons. Sequencing was done on a sample of T cells isolated from PBMCs. The chain recombines TRBV15 with TRBJ2-7; TRBD1 might be the D (6 bases). The source is a human donor in good health. CDR3 region: CATNLGGSYEQYF. The DNA for the CDR3 is TGTGCCACCAACTTAGGGGGATCCTACGAGCAGTACTTC.